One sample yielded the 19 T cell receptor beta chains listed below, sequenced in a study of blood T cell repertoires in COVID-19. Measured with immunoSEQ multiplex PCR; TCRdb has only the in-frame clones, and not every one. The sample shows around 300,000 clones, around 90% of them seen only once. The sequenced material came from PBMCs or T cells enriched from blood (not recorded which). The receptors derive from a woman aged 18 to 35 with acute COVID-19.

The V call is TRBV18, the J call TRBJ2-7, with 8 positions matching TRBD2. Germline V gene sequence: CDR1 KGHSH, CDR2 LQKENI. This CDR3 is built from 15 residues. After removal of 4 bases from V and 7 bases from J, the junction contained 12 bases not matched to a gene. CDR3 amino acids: CASSHGGETLGEQYF. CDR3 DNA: TGTGCCAGCTCACACGGGGGGGAGACCCTCGGGGAGCAGTACTTC.

The CDR3 here is CASSGVYNEQFF. The CDR3 DNA reads as TGTGCCAGCTCGGGGGTTTACAATGAGCAGTTCTTC. The rearrangement joins TRBV4-2 to TRBJ2-1; the D gene is possibly TRBD2 (6 bases). Trimming removed 8 bases from V and 4 bases from J, with 9 bases in between. Per the germline V gene, CDR1 is LGHNA and CDR2 is YNFKEQ. The CDR3 is made up of 12 amino acids.

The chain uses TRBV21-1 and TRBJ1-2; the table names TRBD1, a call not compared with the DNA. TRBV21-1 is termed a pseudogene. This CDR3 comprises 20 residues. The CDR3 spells CASSNHRPARGPTINYGYTF. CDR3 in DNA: TGTGCCAGCAGCAATCATCGCCCCGCCAGGGGCCCCACTATTAACTATGGCTACACCTTC.

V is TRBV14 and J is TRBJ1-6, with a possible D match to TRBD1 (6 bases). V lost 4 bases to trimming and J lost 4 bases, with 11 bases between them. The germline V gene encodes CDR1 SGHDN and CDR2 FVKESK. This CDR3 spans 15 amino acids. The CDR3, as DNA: TGTGCCAGCAGCCCCGGACAGAGATATAATTCACCCCTCCACTTT. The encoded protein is CASSPGQRYNSPLHF.

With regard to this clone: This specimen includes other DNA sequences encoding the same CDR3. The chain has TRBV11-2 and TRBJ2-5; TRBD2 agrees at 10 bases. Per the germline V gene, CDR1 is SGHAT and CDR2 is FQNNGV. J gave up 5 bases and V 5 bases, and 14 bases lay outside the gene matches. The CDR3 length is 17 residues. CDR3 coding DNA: TGTGCCAGCAGCGACCGGCTAGCGGGAGTTTCGGAGGAGACCCAGTACTTC. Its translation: CASSDRLAGVSEETQYF.

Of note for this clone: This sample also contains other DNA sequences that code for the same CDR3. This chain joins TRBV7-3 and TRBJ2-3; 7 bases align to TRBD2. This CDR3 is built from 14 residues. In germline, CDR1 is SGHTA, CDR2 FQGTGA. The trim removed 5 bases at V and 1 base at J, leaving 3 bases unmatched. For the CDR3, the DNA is TGTGCCAGCAGCCCCCTAGCGGGCACAGATACGCAGTATTTT. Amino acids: CASSPLAGTDTQYF.

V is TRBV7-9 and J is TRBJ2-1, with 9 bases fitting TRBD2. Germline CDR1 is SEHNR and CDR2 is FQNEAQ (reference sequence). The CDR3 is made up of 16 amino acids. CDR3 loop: CVTGLAGGISYNEQFF. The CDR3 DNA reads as TGTGTCACCGGCTTGGCGGGAGGGATATCCTACAATGAGCAGTTCTTC.

In nucleotides, the CDR3 is TGTGCCAGTAGTATGAGGCAGGGGCGGTACGGTGAGCAGTTCTTC. Its protein product is CASSMRQGRYGEQFF. The chain recombines TRBV19 with TRBJ2-1, with a weak D call TRBD1 (6 bases). CDR1 is LNHDA and CDR2 is SQIVND in the germline V gene (reference sequence). This CDR3 contains 15 residues. V lost 3 bases to trimming and J lost 9 bases, with 18 bases between them.

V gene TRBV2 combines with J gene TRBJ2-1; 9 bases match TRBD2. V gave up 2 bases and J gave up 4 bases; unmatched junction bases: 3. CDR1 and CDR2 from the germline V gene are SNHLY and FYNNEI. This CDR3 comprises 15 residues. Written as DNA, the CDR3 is TGTGCCAGCAGTGAAAAGAGCGGGAGGTACAATGAGCAGTTCTTC. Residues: CASSEKSGRYNEQFF.

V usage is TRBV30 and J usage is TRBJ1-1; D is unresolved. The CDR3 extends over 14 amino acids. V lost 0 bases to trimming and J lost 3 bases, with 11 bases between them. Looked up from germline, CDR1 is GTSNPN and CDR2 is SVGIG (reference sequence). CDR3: CAWSVPGIHTEAFF. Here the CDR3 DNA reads TGTGCCTGGAGTGTACCGGGTATACACACTGAAGCTTTCTTT.

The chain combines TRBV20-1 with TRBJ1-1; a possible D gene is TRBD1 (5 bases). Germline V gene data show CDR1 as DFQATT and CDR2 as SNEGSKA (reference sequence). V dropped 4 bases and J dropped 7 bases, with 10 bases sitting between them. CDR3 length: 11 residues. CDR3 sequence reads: CSAIRGYEAFF. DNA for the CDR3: TGCAGTGCTATTAGGGGATATGAAGCTTTCTTT.

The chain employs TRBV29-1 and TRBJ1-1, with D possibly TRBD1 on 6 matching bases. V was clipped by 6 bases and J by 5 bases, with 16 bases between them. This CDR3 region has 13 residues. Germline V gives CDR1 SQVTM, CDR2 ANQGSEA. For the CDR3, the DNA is TGCAGCGTCTGGACAGTCCTTAAAACTGAAGCTTTCTTT. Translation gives CSVWTVLKTEAFF.

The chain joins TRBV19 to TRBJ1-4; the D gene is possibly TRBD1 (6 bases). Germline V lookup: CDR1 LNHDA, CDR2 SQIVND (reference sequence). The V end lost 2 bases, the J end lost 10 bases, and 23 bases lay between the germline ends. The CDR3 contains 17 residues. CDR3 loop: CASSIRAGELEGGKLFF. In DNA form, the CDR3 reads TGTGCCAGTAGTATAAGGGCAGGGGAACTAGAAGGAGGAAAACTGTTTTTT. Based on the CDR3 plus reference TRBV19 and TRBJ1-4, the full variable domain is DGGITQSPKYLFRKEGQNVTLSCEQNLNHDAMYWYRQDPGQGLRLIYYSQIVNDFQKGDIAEGYSVSREKKESFPLTVTSAQKNPTAFYLCASSIRAGELEGGKLFFGSGTQLSVL.

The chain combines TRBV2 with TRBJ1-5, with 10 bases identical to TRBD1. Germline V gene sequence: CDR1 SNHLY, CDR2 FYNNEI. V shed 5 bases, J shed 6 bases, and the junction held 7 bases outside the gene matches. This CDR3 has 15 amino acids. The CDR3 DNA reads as TGTGCCAGCAGTAAAGACAGGGGGCGCGTTCAGCCCCAGCATTTT. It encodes CASSKDRGRVQPQHF.

This chain's CDR3 is CASSPDRQGASEQYF. The DNA for the CDR3 is TGTGCCAGCTCACCAGATCGACAGGGGGCGAGTGAGCAGTACTTC. The J gene is TRBJ2-7, the V gene TRBV18, with 10 bases identical to TRBD1. J gave up 7 bases and V 2 bases, and 8 bases lay outside the gene matches. This CDR3 is built from 15 residues. Germline V gene sequence: CDR1 KGHSH, CDR2 LQKENI.

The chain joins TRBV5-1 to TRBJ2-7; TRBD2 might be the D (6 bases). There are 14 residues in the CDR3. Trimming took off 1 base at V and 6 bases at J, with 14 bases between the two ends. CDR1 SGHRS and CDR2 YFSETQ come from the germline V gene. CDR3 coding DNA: TGCGCCAGCAGCTTGAGCCGGGAGCAGTCCGAGCAGTACTTC. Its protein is CASSLSREQSEQYF.

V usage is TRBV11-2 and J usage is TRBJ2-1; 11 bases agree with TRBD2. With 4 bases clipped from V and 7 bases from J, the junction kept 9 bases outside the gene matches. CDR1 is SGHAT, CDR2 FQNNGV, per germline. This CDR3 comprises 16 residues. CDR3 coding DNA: TGTGCCAGCAGCTCCTATAGCGGGAGGGCCCGAAATGAGCAGTTCTTC. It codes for CASSSYSGRARNEQFF.

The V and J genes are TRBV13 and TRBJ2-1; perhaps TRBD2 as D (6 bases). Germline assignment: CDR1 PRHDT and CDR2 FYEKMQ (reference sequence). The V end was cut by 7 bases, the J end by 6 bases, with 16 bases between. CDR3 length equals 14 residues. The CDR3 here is CASKPSGTFNEQFF. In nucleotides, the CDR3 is TGTGCCAGCAAACCGTCCGGGACTTTCAATGAGCAGTTCTTC.

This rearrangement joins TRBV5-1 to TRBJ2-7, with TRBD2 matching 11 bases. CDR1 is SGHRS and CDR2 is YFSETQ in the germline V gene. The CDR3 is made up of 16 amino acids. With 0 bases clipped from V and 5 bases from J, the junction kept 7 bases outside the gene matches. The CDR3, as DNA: TGCGCCAGCAGCTTGGAATCACTAGCGGGAGTGGACGAGCAGTACTTC. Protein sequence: CASSLESLAGVDEQYF.